The entry that follows covers one TCR beta chain sequence. What it binds is not known. The PCR used 60 Vbeta and 13 Jbeta primers. Profiled with immunoSEQ multiplex PCR; TCRdb holds only in-frame clones, not every one. The listing contains more than 95,000 clones. The V gene's germline CDR1 is SGHNT and CDR2 YYREEE (reference sequence). The CDR3 covers 14 residues. Trimming cost V 2 bases and J 6 bases; bases outside gene matches: 7. This record belongs to a study of cytomegalovirus exposure and HLA in healthy donors. Background on the study: Of 398 genotyped donors, approximately 84% clustered with self-reported Caucasian donors.

Regarding the study as a whole: Follow-up analysis later connected one missense variant in DCLRE1C with trimming of TCR beta V- and J-genes. The sole available immune exposure information was CMV serostatus. Accounts indicate the classifier identified cytomegalovirus status with strong specificity and sensitivity.

The genes are TRBV5-4 and TRBJ1-2; 7 positions agree with TRBD1. This clonotype was sampled from a man aged 18 to 35 in good health and CMV-seronegative. The sample taken for sequencing was PBMCs. CDR3: CASSFLTGSNGYTF. For the CDR3, the DNA is TGTGCCAGCAGCTTCCTGACAGGGTCGAATGGCTACACCTTC.